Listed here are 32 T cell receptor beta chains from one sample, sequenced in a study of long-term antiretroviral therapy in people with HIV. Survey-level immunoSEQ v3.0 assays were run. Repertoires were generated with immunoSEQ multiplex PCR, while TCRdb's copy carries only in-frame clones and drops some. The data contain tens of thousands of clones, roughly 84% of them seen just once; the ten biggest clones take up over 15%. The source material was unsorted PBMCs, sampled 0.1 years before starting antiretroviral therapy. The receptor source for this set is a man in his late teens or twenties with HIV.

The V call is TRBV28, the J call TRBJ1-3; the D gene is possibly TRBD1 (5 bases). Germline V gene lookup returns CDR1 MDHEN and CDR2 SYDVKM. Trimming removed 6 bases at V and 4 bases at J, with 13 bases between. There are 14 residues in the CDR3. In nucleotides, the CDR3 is TGTGCCAGCAGCCCAGGGTTTTCCGGAAACACCATATATTTT. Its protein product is CASSPGFSGNTIYF.

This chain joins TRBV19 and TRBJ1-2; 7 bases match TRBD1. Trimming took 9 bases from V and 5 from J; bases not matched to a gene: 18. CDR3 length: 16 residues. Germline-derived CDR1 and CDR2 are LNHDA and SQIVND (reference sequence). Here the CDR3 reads CASKNARAGGWYGYTF. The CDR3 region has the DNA TGTGCCAGCAAAAACGCCCGGGCAGGGGGTTGGTATGGCTACACCTTC.

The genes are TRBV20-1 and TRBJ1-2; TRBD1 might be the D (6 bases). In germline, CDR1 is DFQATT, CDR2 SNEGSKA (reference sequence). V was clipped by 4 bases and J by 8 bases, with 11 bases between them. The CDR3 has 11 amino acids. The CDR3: CSAKGQGGYTF. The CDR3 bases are TGCAGTGCTAAGGGCCAGGGGGGCTACACCTTC.

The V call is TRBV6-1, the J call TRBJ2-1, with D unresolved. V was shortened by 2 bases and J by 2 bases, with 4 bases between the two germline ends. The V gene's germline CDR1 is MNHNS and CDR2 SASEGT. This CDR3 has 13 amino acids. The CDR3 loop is CASSEWTYNEQFF. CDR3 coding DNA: TGTGCCAGCAGTGAATGGACCTACAATGAGCAGTTCTTC.

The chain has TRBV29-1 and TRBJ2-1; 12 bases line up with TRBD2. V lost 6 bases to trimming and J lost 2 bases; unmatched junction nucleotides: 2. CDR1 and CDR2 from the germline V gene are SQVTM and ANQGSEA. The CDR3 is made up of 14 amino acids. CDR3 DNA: TGCAGCGTAAGACTAGCGGGAGCCTACAATGAGCAGTTCTTC. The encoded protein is CSVRLAGAYNEQFF.

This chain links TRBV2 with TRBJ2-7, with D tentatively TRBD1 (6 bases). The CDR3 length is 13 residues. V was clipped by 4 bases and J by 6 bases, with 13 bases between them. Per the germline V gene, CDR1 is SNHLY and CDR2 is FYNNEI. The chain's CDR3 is CASSASEGGEQYF. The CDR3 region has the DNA TGTGCCAGCAGTGCATCAGAAGGGGGCGAGCAGTACTTC.

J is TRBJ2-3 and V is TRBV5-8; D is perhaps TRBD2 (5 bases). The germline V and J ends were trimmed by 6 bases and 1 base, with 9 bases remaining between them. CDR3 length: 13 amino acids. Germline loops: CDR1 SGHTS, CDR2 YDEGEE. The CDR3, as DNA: TGTGCCAGCAACCTAGCCGGCACAGATACGCAGTATTTT. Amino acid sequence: CASNLAGTDTQYF.

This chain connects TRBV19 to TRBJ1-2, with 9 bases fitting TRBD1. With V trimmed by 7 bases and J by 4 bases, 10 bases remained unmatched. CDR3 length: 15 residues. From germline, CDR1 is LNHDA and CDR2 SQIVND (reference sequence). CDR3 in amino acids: CASNTRTGVSYGYTF. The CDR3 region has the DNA TGTGCCAGTAACACAAGGACAGGGGTTTCCTATGGCTACACCTTC.

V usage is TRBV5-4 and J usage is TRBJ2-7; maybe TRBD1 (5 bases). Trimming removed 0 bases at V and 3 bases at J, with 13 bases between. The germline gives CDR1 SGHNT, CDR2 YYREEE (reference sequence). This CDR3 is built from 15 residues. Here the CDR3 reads CASSLEGRGGYEQYF. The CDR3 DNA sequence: TGTGCCAGCAGCTTGGAGGGGCGCGGCGGCTACGAGCAGTACTTC.

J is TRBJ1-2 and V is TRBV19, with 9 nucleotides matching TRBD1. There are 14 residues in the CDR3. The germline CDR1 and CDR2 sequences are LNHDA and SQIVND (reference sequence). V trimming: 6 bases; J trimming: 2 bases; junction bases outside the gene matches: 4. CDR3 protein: CASRSGTGNYGYTF. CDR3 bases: TGTGCCAGTAGATCCGGGACAGGGAACTATGGCTACACCTTC.

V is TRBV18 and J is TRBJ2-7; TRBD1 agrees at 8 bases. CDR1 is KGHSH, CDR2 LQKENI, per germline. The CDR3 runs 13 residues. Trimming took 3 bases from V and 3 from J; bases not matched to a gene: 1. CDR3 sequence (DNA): TGTGCCAGCTCACCGGGGACAGGCTACGAGCAGTACTTC. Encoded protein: CASSPGTGYEQYF.

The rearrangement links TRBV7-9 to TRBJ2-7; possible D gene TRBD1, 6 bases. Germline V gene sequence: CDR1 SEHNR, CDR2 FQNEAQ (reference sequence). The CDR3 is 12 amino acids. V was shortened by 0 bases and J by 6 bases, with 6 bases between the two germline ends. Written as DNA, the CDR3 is TGTGCCAGCAGCTTAGCAGGGGGCGAGCAGTACTTC. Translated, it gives CASSLAGGEQYF.

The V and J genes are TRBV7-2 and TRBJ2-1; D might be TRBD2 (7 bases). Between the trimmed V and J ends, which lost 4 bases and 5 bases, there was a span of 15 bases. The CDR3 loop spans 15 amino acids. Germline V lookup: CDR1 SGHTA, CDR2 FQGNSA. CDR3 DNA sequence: TGTGCCAGCAGCTCAAAGAAGCGGGACAACAATGAGCAGTTCTTC. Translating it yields CASSSKKRDNNEQFF. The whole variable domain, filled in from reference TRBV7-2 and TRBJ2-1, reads GAGVSQSPSNKVTEKGKDVELRCDPISGHTALYWYRQSLGQGLEFLIYFQGNSAPDKSGLPSDRFSAERTGGSVSTLTIQRTQQEDSAVYLCASSSKKRDNNEQFFGPGTRLTVL.

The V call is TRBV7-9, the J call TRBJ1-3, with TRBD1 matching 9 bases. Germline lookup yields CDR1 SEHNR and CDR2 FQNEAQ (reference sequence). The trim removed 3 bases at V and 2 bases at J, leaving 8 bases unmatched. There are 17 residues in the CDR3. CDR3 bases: TGTGCCAGCAGCTTCCCCCCGGGACAGGGTCCTGGAAACACCATATATTTT. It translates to CASSFPPGQGPGNTIYF.

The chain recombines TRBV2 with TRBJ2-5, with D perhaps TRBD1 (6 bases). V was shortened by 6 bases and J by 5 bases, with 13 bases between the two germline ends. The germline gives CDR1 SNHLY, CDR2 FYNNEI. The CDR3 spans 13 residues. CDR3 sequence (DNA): TGTGCCAGCAGCCTACAGGGTAGGGAGACCCAGTACTTC. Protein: CASSLQGRETQYF.

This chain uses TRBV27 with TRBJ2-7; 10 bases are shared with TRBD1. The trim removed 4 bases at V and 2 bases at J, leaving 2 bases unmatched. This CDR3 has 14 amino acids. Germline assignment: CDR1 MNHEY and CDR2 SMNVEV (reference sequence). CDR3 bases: TGTGCCAGCAGTTCGACAGGGGGCGCCTACGAGCAGTACTTC. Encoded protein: CASSSTGGAYEQYF.

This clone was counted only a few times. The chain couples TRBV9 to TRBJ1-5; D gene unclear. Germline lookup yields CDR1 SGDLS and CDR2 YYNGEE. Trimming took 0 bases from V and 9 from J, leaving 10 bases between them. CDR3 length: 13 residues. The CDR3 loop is CASSVEVGWPQHF. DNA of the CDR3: TGTGCCAGCAGCGTAGAAGTGGGGTGGCCCCAGCATTTT.

The CDR3 region has the DNA TGTGCCAGCATTCCATGGACCCTATTATATGGCTACACCTTC. Translation gives CASIPWTLLYGYTF. V usage is TRBV21-1 and J usage is TRBJ1-2. TRBV21-1 is labeled a pseudogene. The CDR3 extends over 14 amino acids.

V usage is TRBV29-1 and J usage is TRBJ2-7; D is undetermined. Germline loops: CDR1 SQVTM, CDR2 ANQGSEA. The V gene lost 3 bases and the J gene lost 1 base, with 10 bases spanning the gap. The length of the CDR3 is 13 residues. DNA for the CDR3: TGCAGCGTTGAGGCTGAGCAGTCCTACGAGCAGTACTTC. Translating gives CSVEAEQSYEQYF.

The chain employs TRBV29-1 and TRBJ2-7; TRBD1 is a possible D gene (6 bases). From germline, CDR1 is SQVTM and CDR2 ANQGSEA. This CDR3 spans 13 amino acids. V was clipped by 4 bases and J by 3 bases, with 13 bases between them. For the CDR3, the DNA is TGCAGCGTTGGAGGGGGTGAAAACTACGAGCAGTACTTC. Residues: CSVGGGENYEQYF.

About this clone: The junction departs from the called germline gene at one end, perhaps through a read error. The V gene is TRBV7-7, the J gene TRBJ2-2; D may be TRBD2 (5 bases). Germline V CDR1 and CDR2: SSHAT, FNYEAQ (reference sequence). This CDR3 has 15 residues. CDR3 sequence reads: CASSYGGRGTGELFF. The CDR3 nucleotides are TGTGCTAGCAGCTATGGCGGGCGAGGAACCGGGGAGCTGTTTTTT.

CDR3 region: CATSRDRGYEQYF. The CDR3 DNA reads as TGTGCCACCAGCAGAGACAGGGGGTACGAGCAGTACTTC. The rearrangement uses TRBV15 and TRBJ2-7, with 7 bases that match TRBD1. Germline CDR1 is LNHNV and CDR2 is YYDKDF (reference sequence). The V segment lost 0 bases and the J segment 4 bases; nucleotides outside the gene matches: 0. The CDR3 is 13 residues long.

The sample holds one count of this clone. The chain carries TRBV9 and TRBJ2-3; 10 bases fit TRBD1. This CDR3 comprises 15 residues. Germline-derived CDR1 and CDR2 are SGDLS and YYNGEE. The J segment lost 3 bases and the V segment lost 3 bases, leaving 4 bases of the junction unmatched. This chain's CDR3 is CASSAGTGDTDTQYF. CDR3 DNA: TGTGCCAGCAGCGCCGGGACAGGGGATACAGATACGCAGTATTTT. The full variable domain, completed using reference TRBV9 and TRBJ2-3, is DSGVTQTPKHLITATGQRVTLRCSPRSGDLSVYWYQQSLDQGLQFLIQYYNGEERAKGNILERFSAQQFPDLHSELNLSSLELGDSALYFCASSAGTGDTDTQYFGPGTRLTVL.

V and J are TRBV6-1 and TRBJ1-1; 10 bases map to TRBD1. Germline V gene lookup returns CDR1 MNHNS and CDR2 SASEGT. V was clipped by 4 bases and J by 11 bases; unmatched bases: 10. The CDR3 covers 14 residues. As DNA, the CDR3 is TGTGCCAGCAGTGCCGGGGGGGGACAGGGGCAGGCTTTCTTT. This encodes CASSAGGGQGQAFF.

DNA of the CDR3: TGTGCCACCAGCAGAGAGGGGGGGCTGTGGGAGACCCAGTACTTC. Translating gives CATSREGGLWETQYF. The chain couples TRBV15 to TRBJ2-5; possible D gene TRBD2, 7 bases. The CDR3 is 15 amino acids. CDR1 and CDR2 from the germline V gene are LNHNV and YYDKDF (reference sequence). The germline V and J ends were trimmed by 0 bases and 5 bases, with 13 bases remaining between them.

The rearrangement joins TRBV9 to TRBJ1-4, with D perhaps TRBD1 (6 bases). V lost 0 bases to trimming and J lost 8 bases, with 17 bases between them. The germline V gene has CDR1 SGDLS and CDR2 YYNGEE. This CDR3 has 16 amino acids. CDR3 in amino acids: CASSVDLRGAREKLFF. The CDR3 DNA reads TGTGCCAGCAGCGTAGATTTGAGGGGGGCCAGGGAAAAACTGTTTTTT.

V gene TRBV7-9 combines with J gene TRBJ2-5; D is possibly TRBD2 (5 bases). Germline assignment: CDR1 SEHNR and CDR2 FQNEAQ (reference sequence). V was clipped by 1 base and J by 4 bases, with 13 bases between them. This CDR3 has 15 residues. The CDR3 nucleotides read TGTGCCAGCAGCTTAGGAACGGGCCGGGGAGAGACCCAGTACTTC. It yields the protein CASSLGTGRGETQYF.

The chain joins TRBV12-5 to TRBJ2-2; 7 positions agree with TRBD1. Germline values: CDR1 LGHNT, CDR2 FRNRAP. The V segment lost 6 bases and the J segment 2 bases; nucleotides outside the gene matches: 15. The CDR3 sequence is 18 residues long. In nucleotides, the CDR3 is TGTGCTAGTGGCCAATCATACAGGGGTAGGGACAACACCGGGGAGCTGTTTTTT. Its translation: CASGQSYRGRDNTGELFF.

The CDR3 sequence is CASSLVVGGVETQYF. The DNA for the CDR3 is TGTGCCAGCAGCTTAGTTGTCGGGGGAGTTGAGACCCAGTACTTC. This chain connects TRBV7-9 to TRBJ2-5, with a weak D call TRBD2 (6 bases). The germline V and J ends were trimmed by 1 base and 5 bases, with 14 bases remaining between them. CDR1 is SEHNR and CDR2 is FQNEAQ in the germline V gene (reference sequence). This CDR3 is built from 15 residues.

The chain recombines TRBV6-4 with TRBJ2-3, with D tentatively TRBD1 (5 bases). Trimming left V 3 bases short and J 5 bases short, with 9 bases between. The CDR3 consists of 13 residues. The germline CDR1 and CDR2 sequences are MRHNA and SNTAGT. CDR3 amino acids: CASSEKGEDTQYF. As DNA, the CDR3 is TGTGCCAGCAGTGAGAAAGGGGAAGATACGCAGTATTTT.

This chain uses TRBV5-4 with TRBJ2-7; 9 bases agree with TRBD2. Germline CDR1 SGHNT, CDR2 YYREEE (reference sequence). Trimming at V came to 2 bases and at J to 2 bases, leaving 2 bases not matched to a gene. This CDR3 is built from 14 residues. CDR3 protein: CASSFSGGTYEQYF. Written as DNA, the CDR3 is TGTGCCAGCAGCTTCAGCGGGGGGACCTACGAGCAGTACTTC.

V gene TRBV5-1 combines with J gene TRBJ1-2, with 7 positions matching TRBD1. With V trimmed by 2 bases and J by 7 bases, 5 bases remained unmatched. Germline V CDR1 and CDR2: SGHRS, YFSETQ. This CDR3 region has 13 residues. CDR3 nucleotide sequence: TGCGCCAGCAGCTTCGAGGGGGCAGGTGGCTACACCTTC. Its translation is CASSFEGAGGYTF. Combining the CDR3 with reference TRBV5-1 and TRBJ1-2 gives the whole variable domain KAGVTQTPRYLIKTRGQQVTLSCSPISGHRSVSWYQQTPGQGLQFLFEYFSETQRNKGNFPGRFSGRQFSNSRSEMNVSTLELGDSALYLCASSFEGAGGYTFGSGTRLTVV.